A single sample is the source of the 17 T cell receptor beta chains below, sequenced in a study of neoadjuvant nivolumab and ipilimumab in lung cancer. Some clones are missing from TCRdb's copy, which holds only in-frame ones; the method was immunoSEQ multiplex PCR. The table has about 18,000 clones, around three quarters seen once. Specimen: tumor tissue, collected after neoadjuvant nivolumab, alone or with ipilimumab, at or shortly before surgery. These receptors all come from an adult with non-small cell lung cancer.

This clone was detected only once. The chain links TRBV7-2 to TRBJ2-1; TRBD1 matches 11 bases. CDR1 and CDR2 from the germline V gene are SGHTA and FQGNSA. The length of the CDR3 is 16 residues. The trim removed 1 base at V and 3 bases at J, leaving 2 bases unmatched. CDR3 in amino acids: CASSLGTGGHYNEQFF. Written as DNA, the CDR3 is TGTGCCAGCAGCTTAGGGACAGGGGGCCACTACAATGAGCAGTTCTTC.

This chain connects TRBV10-3 to TRBJ1-4; TRBD1 might be the D (6 bases). The length of the CDR3 is 14 residues. Germline CDR1 ENHRY, CDR2 SYGVKD. Trimming stripped 4 bases from V and 4 bases from J, with 10 bases between. CDR3 residues: CAISVRQDNEKLFF. DNA for the CDR3: TGTGCCATCAGTGTGAGACAGGATAATGAAAAACTGTTTTTT.

The chain couples TRBV7-2 to TRBJ2-5; 15 bases are a match to TRBD2. This CDR3 is 16 amino acids long. V lost 5 bases, J lost 4 bases, and 5 bases stayed unmatched. CDR1 is SGHTA, CDR2 FQGNSA, per germline. This chain's CDR3 is CASSRGLAGGRETQYF. The CDR3 DNA follows: TGTGCCAGCAGCCGGGGACTAGCGGGGGGAAGAGAGACCCAGTACTTC. Variable domain in full (rest from reference TRBV7-2 and TRBJ2-5): GAGVSQSPSNKVTEKGKDVELRCDPISGHTALYWYRQSLGQGLEFLIYFQGNSAPDKSGLPSDRFSAERTGGSVSTLTIQRTQQEDSAVYLCASSRGLAGGRETQYFGPGTRLLVL.

This clone was recorded once. The rearrangement joins TRBV27 to TRBJ1-2, with D perhaps matching TRBD1 (5 bases). The germline CDR1 and CDR2 sequences are MNHEY and SMNVEV (reference sequence). There are 16 residues in the CDR3. Trimming pared 3 bases from V and 0 bases from J, leaving 14 bases between. The CDR3 spells CASSFSGTTSNYGYTF. The CDR3 DNA is TGTGCCAGCAGTTTCTCAGGGACCACCTCTAACTATGGCTACACCTTC.

The V call is TRBV2, the J call TRBJ1-2; D is possibly TRBD1 (5 bases). Trimming left V 0 bases short and J 1 base short, with 15 bases between. CDR1 and CDR2 from the germline V gene are SNHLY and FYNNEI. The CDR3 sequence is 17 residues long. The chain's CDR3 is CASSEAWGGDFNYGYTF. CDR3 in DNA: TGTGCCAGCAGTGAAGCTTGGGGGGGAGATTTTAACTATGGCTACACCTTC. The full variable domain, rest sourced from reference TRBV2 and TRBJ1-2, is EPEVTQTPSHQVTQMGQEVILRCVPISNHLYFYWYRQILGQKVEFLVSFYNNEISEKSEIFDDQFSVERPDGSNFTLKIRSTKLEDSAMYFCASSEAWGGDFNYGYTFGSGTRLTVV.

The chain has TRBV5-1 and TRBJ2-5, with no clear D. This CDR3 contains 11 residues. Between the trimmed V and J ends, which lost 1 base and 7 bases, there was a span of 5 bases. Germline V gene lookup returns CDR1 SGHRS and CDR2 YFSETQ. CDR3 sequence: CASSLMGTQYF. CDR3 nucleotide sequence: TGCGCCAGCAGCTTGATGGGGACCCAGTACTTC.

The chain uses TRBV19 and TRBJ2-2; a weak D match, TRBD2 (5 bases). The CDR3 runs to 17 residues. V was cut by 6 bases and J by 0 bases, with 17 bases left in between. CDR1 LNHDA and CDR2 SQIVND come from the germline V gene (reference sequence). The CDR3 reads CASSLRKGAANTGELFF. In DNA, the CDR3 is TGTGCCAGTAGCCTAAGGAAGGGAGCCGCGAACACCGGGGAGCTGTTTTTT.

This sequence joins TRBV5-6 and TRBJ1-5; the match to TRBD1 covers 7 bases. In germline, CDR1 is SGHDT, CDR2 YYEEEE. Germline trimming cut 4 bases from V and 4 bases from J; bases unmatched to any gene: 8. The CDR3 has 15 residues. CDR3 region: CASSPRQGMNQPQHF. CDR3 bases: TGTGCCAGCAGCCCCAGACAGGGTATGAATCAGCCCCAGCATTTT.

The rearrangement links TRBV9 to TRBJ1-6; D call uncertain. This CDR3 has 14 amino acids. The V end was cut by 0 bases, the J end by 2 bases, with 3 bases between. Germline V gene sequence: CDR1 SGDLS, CDR2 YYNGEE. Here the CDR3 reads CASSVDTYNSPLHF. The DNA of the CDR3 is TGTGCCAGCAGCGTAGACACCTATAATTCACCCCTCCACTTT.

This rearrangement joins TRBV10-3 to TRBJ1-6; maybe TRBD1 (5 bases). V dropped 11 bases and J dropped 11 bases, with 10 bases sitting between them. There are 10 residues in the CDR3. Germline V lookup: CDR1 ENHRY, CDR2 SYGVKD. Written as DNA, the CDR3 is TGTGCCGCAGGGTGGGCACCCCTCCACTTT. This encodes CAAGWAPLHF.

The genes are TRBV7-9 and TRBJ2-2, with D tentatively TRBD1 or TRBD2 (6 bases each). Germline V gene data show CDR1 as SEHNR and CDR2 as FQNEAQ (reference sequence). Trimming removed 5 bases from V and 5 bases from J, with 15 bases in between. There are 15 residues in the CDR3. CDR3 sequence: CASSPPGGGTGELFF. In DNA form, the CDR3 reads TGTGCCAGCAGCCCGCCCGGGGGCGGGACCGGGGAGCTGTTTTTT.

This clone was counted a few times. The genes are TRBV20-1 and TRBJ2-7; 7 nucleotides line up with TRBD2. This CDR3 has 11 residues. Looked up from germline, CDR1 is DFQATT and CDR2 is SNEGSKA (reference sequence). The ends lost 6 bases at V and 3 bases at J; junction bases unmatched: 2. The CDR3 DNA sequence: TGCAGTGCCAGGGAGGGCTACGAGCAGTACTTC. Its protein is CSAREGYEQYF.

V usage is TRBV4-2 and J usage is TRBJ2-7; 9 nucleotides align to TRBD2. CDR1 is LGHNA and CDR2 is YNFKEQ in the germline V gene. J lost 3 bases, V lost 0 bases, and 3 bases had no gene match. The CDR3 loop spans 15 amino acids. CDR3 sequence (DNA): TGTGCCAGCAGCCAAGAGCTAGCGGGGTACTACGAGCAGTACTTC. Protein sequence: CASSQELAGYYEQYF.

The genes are TRBV29-1 and TRBJ1-2; D perhaps matches TRBD1 (5 bases). The germline V gene has CDR1 SQVTM and CDR2 ANQGSEA. Trimming left V 3 bases short and J 4 bases short, with 15 bases between. This CDR3 is 14 amino acids long. CDR3 coding DNA: TGCAGCGTTGATGCGCGTGGGGGTGGCTATGGCTACACCTTC. Its protein is CSVDARGGGYGYTF.

The chain employs TRBV7-9 and TRBJ1-2; unclear D gene. Trimming left V 5 bases short and J 3 bases short, with 13 bases between. The germline V gene has CDR1 SEHNR and CDR2 FQNEAQ (reference sequence). The CDR3 length is 14 residues. The CDR3 region has the DNA TGTGCCAGCAGCCCTGATGCTGATTACTATGGCTACACCTTC. Its translation is CASSPDADYYGYTF.

J is TRBJ2-3 and V is TRBV7-2, with 7 positions matching TRBD2. Germline CDR1 and CDR2: SGHTA and FQGNSA. The J segment lost 6 bases and the V segment lost 1 base, leaving 1 base of the junction unmatched. The CDR3 runs 13 residues. This CDR3 is CASSLVGGDTQYF. The CDR3 DNA sequence: TGTGCCAGCAGCTTAGTGGGGGGGGATACGCAGTATTTT.

The chain is built from TRBV10-3 and TRBJ1-6; 8 nucleotides match TRBD1. V shed 10 bases, J shed 10 bases, and the junction held 9 bases outside the gene matches. The CDR3 spans 13 residues. Germline V lookup: CDR1 ENHRY, CDR2 SYGVKD. The CDR3 sequence: CATSLDRDSPLHF. The CDR3 DNA reads as TGTGCCACCTCCCTGGACAGGGACTCACCCCTCCACTTT.